A selection of T cell receptor beta chains follows, all from one sample in a study of response to subunit inactivated influenza vaccine. TCRdb re-analysed the RT-PCR reads in MiXCR, keeping a single row per CDR3 protein. The sample shows 400,000 to 650,000 distinct CDR3 sequences, approximately 7.8% of them seen only once. This specimen consisted of PBMCs from blood, obtained roughly 24 months after vaccination. The source is a man aged 50-75 years who received an inactivated influenza vaccine. The CDR3 runs from the conserved cysteine through the conserved F or W. The D gene is left open where the match is weak. Size is omitted from some rows. Given values are once, few, many or a class for expanded clones.

size	V	J	D	DNA	CDR3
few	TRBV2	TRBJ1-2	.	TGTGCCAGCAGTGAATTACGGGGCTATGGCTACACCTTC	CASSELRGYGYTF
many	TRBV4-3	TRBJ2-1	.	TGCGCCAGCAGCCAAGATGGAGGGGATTACAATGAGCAGTTCTTC	CASSQDGGDYNEQFF
many	TRBV28	TRBJ2-2	.	TGTGCCAGCCGGACGGGTCGAAACACCGGGGAGCTGTTTTTT	CASRTGRNTGELFF
.	TRBV6-1	TRBJ2-3	TRBD2	TGTGCCAGCAGCAGTAGGACTAGCGACCCAGATACGCAGTATTTT	CASSSRTSDPDTQYF
many	TRBV10-3	TRBJ2-3	TRBD2	TGTGCCATCAGTGATGGGCTAGCGGGAGGTACGCAGTATTTT	CAISDGLAGGTQYF
.	TRBV29-1	TRBJ2-1	TRBD2	TGCAGCGTTTCAACCGGGACTAGCGGGAGAAATGAGCAGTTCTTC	CSVSTGTSGRNEQFF
once	TRBV7-6	TRBJ2-7	.	TGTGCCAGCAGCTTAGGTTCGGTCTGGTCGACCTACGAGCAGTACTTC	CASSLGSVWSTYEQYF
few	TRBV12-3/TRBV12-4	TRBJ1-6	TRBD1	TGTGCCAGCACTATCGGACAGGCGAATTCACCCCTCCACTTT	CASTIGQANSPLHF
few	TRBV29-1	TRBJ2-7	TRBD2	TGCAGCGTTGACGGCGGGAGCGGGTACGAGCAGTACTTC	CSVDGGSGYEQYF
many	TRBV11-2	TRBJ2-5	.	TGTGCCAGCAGCTTAGGCTACGGAGAGACCCAGTACTTC	CASSLGYGETQYF
.	TRBV6-5	TRBJ2-5	.	TGTGCCAGCAGTTACTCGGGGGCCGTTTGGGAGACCCAGTACTTC	CASSYSGAVWETQYF
few	TRBV6-6	TRBJ1-1	TRBD1	TGTGCCAGCAGGGGACAGGCGAACACTGAAGCTTTCTTT	CASRGQANTEAFF
many	TRBV11-1	TRBJ2-3	.	TGTGCCAGCAGCATACGATTCACAGATACGCAGTATTTT	CASSIRFTDTQYF
.	TRBV5-1	TRBJ2-1	TRBD1	TGCGCCAGCAGCTTGGCGCAGGGGGCGTTCAATGAGCAGTTCTTC	CASSLAQGAFNEQFF
.	TRBV10-3	TRBJ2-7	TRBD1	TGTGCCATCAGAGGGACAGTACCTCCCTACGAGCAGTACTTC	CAIRGTVPPYEQYF
many	TRBV20-1	TRBJ2-3	TRBD2	TGCAGTGCTAGCGGGGCTAGCGGGAGAGGGTACACAGATACGCAGTATTTT	CSASGASGRGYTDTQYF
.	TRBV7-8	TRBJ2-1	TRBD2	TGTGCCAGCAGCTTAGGGTTGAGGTTGGCTAGCGGGTTCACCTACAGCTCCTACAATGAGCAGTTCTTC	CASSLGLRLASGFTYSSYNEQFF
.	TRBV5-4	TRBJ2-1	.	TGTGCCAGCAGCCTTGACATGAGCTCCTACAATGAGCAGTTCTTC	CASSLDMSSYNEQFF
.	TRBV7-8	TRBJ2-7	TRBD2	TGTGCCAGCAGCTTTAGTGGAACTAGCGGGGCTGTCTACGAGCAGTACTTC	CASSFSGTSGAVYEQYF
.	TRBV11-2	TRBJ2-6	TRBD2	TGTGCCAGCAGCTTGCGGGGGGTCCTCTCTGGGGCCAACGTCCTGACTTTC	CASSLRGVLSGANVLTF
.	TRBV2	TRBJ2-1	.	TGTGCCAGCAGACCCGGGGTCTACAATGAGCAGTTCTTC	CASRPGVYNEQFF
.	TRBV18	TRBJ2-1	.	TGTGCCAGCTCACGGGACCAGGGCAATGAGCAGTTCTTC	CASSRDQGNEQFF
few	TRBV6-1	TRBJ1-5	TRBD1	TGTGCCAGCAGCGCCGGGACAGACACTCAGCCCCAGCATTTT	CASSAGTDTQPQHF
.	TRBV6-1	TRBJ2-3	TRBD2	TGTGCCAGCAGACCGGGACTAGCGGGGGGGCCAAGCACAGATACGCAGTATTTT	CASRPGLAGGPSTDTQYF
few	TRBV20-1	TRBJ2-3	.	TGCAGTGCTCCCAAACCGGCGGCAGATACGCAGTATTTT	CSAPKPAADTQYF
.	TRBV12-3/TRBV12-4	TRBJ2-5	.	TGTGCCAGCAGTCCCCTGATTCGTCTGGAGACCCAGTACTTC	CASSPLIRLETQYF
many	TRBV15	TRBJ2-5	.	TGTGCCACCAGCCTACGGACTGAATTGGAGACCCAGTACTTC	CATSLRTELETQYF
many	TRBV10-3	TRBJ1-5	.	TGTGCCACCGGCGGGGGAGATAGCAATCAGCCCCAGCATTTT	CATGGGDSNQPQHF
.	TRBV5-4	TRBJ1-1	.	TGTGCCAGCAGCATCCAGGGGCTTCCGAACACTGAAGCTTTCTTT	CASSIQGLPNTEAFF
.	TRBV7-2	TRBJ1-2	.	TGTGCCAGCAGCTTACGGGCGGGTGGCTACACCTTC	CASSLRAGGYTF
.	TRBV9	TRBJ2-1	TRBD2	TGTGCCAGCAGCGTGAGGACTAGCGGGAGAAATGAGCAGTTCTTC	CASSVRTSGRNEQFF
.	TRBV4-1	TRBJ2-6	.	TGCGCCAGCAGCCAAGCTCTGTTCGCTCTCGGGGCCAACGTCCTGACTTTC	CASSQALFALGANVLTF
many	TRBV7-2	TRBJ2-1	TRBD2	TGTGCCAGCAGCCCCCAGGGAGCGGGAGGGCGGAATGAGCAGTTCTTC	CASSPQGAGGRNEQFF
.	TRBV20-1	TRBJ1-5	.	TGCAGTGCTAGCCGCGGGGGGATGGATAGCAATCAGCCCCAGCATTTT	CSASRGGMDSNQPQHF
few	TRBV20-1	TRBJ2-7	.	TGCAGTGCTACGAGCGGCGGTTCCTACGAGCAGTACTTC	CSATSGGSYEQYF
many	TRBV5-1	TRBJ2-2	.	TGCGCCAGCAGCTGGCGTCCCGGGACGGATACCGGGGAGCTGTTTTTT	CASSWRPGTDTGELFF
.	TRBV20-1	TRBJ2-7	.	TGCAGTGCTCCTTGGGGTTTATCCTACGAGCAGTACTTC	CSAPWGLSYEQYF
.	TRBV7-2	TRBJ1-2	.	TGTGCCAGCAGCTTAAACCCAGGCCGCTATGGCTACACCTTC	CASSLNPGRYGYTF
.	TRBV28	TRBJ2-1	.	TGTGCCAGCAGTTTACTCGCGACCTACAATGAGCAGTTCTTC	CASSLLATYNEQFF
few	TRBV11-2	TRBJ2-7	TRBD2	TGTGCCAGCAGCTCAACCCGGGGGGGCACCTACGAGCAGTACTTC	CASSSTRGGTYEQYF
many	TRBV27	TRBJ1-2	TRBD1	TGTGCCAGCAGTTTATTGGTAGGACAGGGGGCCTCCTATGGCTACACCTTC	CASSLLVGQGASYGYTF
.	TRBV7-2	TRBJ1-5	.	TGTGCCAGCAGCCGACAGGCGGGGGGCAATCAGCCCCAGCATTTT	CASSRQAGGNQPQHF
few	TRBV16	TRBJ2-1	TRBD2	TGTGCCAGCAGCCAATTAGTAGCGGGAGCTACCCGGTTTAGGAATGAGCAGTTCTTC	CASSQLVAGATRFRNEQFF
.	TRBV5-1	TRBJ2-2	TRBD2	TGCGCCAGCAGTACGACTAGCGGGAACACCGGGGAGCTGTTTTTT	CASSTTSGNTGELFF
.	TRBV29-1	TRBJ2-3	TRBD1	TGCAGCGTTCTCCACAGGGGGCGCACAGATACGCAGTATTTT	CSVLHRGRTDTQYF
once	TRBV7-8	TRBJ2-7	TRBD2	TGTGCCAGCAGCCCAAGGACTAGCGGGAGTGGCTACGAGCAGTACTTC	CASSPRTSGSGYEQYF
many	TRBV7-2	TRBJ2-2	TRBD1	TGTGCCAGCAGCTTAGGCCGGGACAGGGGATACACCGGGGAGCTGTTTTTT	CASSLGRDRGYTGELFF
.	TRBV6-2/TRBV6-3	TRBJ1-5	.	TGTGCCAGCAGTTATCAGGGGTTACTGGCCCAGCATTTT	CASSYQGLLAQHF
.	TRBV28	TRBJ2-1	TRBD2	TGTGCCAGCCCGGCCGGGAGATGGTCGGGGGGCTCCTACAATGAGCAGTTCTTC	CASPAGRWSGGSYNEQFF
many	TRBV5-6	TRBJ2-1	.	TGTGCCAGCAGCTTGGCACTTGACGGCTACAATGAGCAGTTCTTC	CASSLALDGYNEQFF
few	TRBV7-9	TRBJ2-3	TRBD1	TGTGCCAGCCACAGGGGAGGCACAGATACGCAGTATTTT	CASHRGGTDTQYF
few	TRBV7-9	TRBJ1-1	.	TGTGCCAGCAGCTTCTTAACAGGGAGGAACACTGAAGCTTTCTTT	CASSFLTGRNTEAFF
many	TRBV12-3/TRBV12-4	TRBJ1-5	.	TGTGCCAGCAGTTTAAGGATTAGCAATCAGCCCCAGCATTTT	CASSLRISNQPQHF
.	TRBV27	TRBJ2-6	TRBD1	TGTGCCAGCAGGGCAGGGGGTTCTGGGGCCAACGTCCTGACTTTC	CASRAGGSGANVLTF
many	TRBV25-1	TRBJ2-3	.	TGTGCCAGCAGTGTACAGGGCAGCACAGATACGCAGTATTTT	CASSVQGSTDTQYF
few	TRBV6-2/TRBV6-3	TRBJ2-3	TRBD2	TGTGCCAGCAGTTATCAGCTAGCGGGCACGATGGTAGATACGCAGTATTTT	CASSYQLAGTMVDTQYF
many	TRBV6-6	TRBJ2-5	.	TGTGCCAGCAAGACAGAGCAAGAGACCCAGTACTTC	CASKTEQETQYF